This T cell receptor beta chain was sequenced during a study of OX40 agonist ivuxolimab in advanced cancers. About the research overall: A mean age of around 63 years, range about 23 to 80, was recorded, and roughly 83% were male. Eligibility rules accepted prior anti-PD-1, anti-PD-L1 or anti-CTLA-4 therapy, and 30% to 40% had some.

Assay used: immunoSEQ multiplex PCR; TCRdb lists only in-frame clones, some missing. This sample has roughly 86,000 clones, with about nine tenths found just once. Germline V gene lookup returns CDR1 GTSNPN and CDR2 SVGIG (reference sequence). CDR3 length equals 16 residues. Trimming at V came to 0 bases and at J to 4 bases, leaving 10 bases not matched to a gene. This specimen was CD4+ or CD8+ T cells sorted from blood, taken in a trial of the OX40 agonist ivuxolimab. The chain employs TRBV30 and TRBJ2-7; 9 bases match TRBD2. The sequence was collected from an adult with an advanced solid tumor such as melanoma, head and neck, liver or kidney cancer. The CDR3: CAWSVRSGRMGYEQYF. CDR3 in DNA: TGTGCCTGGAGTGTACGAAGCGGGAGGATGGGGTACGAGCAGTACTTC.